This T cell receptor (beta chain) was captured in a study of blood T cell repertoires in COVID-19. Overall study: PBMCs, B-cell-depleted T cells, or T cells were the source of the cDNA or gDNA that made up the material.

Repertoires were generated with immunoSEQ multiplex PCR, while TCRdb's copy carries only in-frame clones and drops some. Of over 200,000 clones in the sample, roughly nine tenths are singletons; the top ten hold 3% to 3.5%. Ages ranged from about 18 to 89 years, with residence in approximately 25 US areas. The V end lost 4 bases, the J end lost 4 bases, and 14 bases lay between the germline ends. The length of the CDR3 is 14 residues. Germline values: CDR1 SGHAT, CDR2 FQDESV (reference sequence). The chain couples TRBV11-1 to TRBJ2-7, with D tentatively TRBD2 (6 bases). The specimen was PBMCs or T cells enriched from blood (not recorded which). The origin of this receptor is a woman between 50 and 59 years old in a cohort exposed to, infected with or recovered from COVID-19 (not recorded which). This CDR3 is CASSWTTGQYEQYF. The CDR3 DNA follows: TGTGCCAGCAGCTGGACTACTGGTCAATACGAGCAGTACTTC.